The sequence of this TCR beta chain was determined in a study of blood T cell repertoires in COVID-19 (dated by TCRdb to about 2020). Study-level background: Samples covering the acute and convalescent phases of COVID-19 were provided by collaborators in the United States, Italy and Spain. Deeply sampled blood TCRbeta repertoires from subjects exposed to, actively infected with, or recovered from COVID-19 were included in the dataset. The prospective study material was composed of cDNA or gDNA derived from T cells, B-cell-depleted T cells, or PBMCs. Samples came from the ongoing ImmuneRACE study (first 160 participants) plus 1,254 subjects from 6 global collaborators. Where available, HLA class I and class II types were taken from metadata supplied by the sample provider and were not determined by assay-based typing. A freely available public database, intended as a resource for researchers studying the immune response to SARS-CoV-2, is where the repertoires were released. Nearly every sample came with metadata listing a de-identified subject ID, COVID-19 status, age in years and sex.

The immunoSEQ Assay, a bias-controlled multiplex PCR, was used to amplify TCRbeta CDR3 regions from genomic DNA. The source study handled its data this way. The number of nucleated cells in each sample was estimated from the amplification of reference gene primers within the assay. To quantify the absolute abundance of each unique TCRbeta CDR3 rearrangement, sequence reads were collapsed and filtered. For each sample, productive Simpson clonality was calculated by taking the square root of Simpson's diversity index across productive rearrangements. Imported from immuneACCESS, the table was reduced by TCRdb to in-frame sequences with V and J called. These copies leave out some clones; in studies compared against another copy, an unresolved V gene accounts for under half, and the cause of the remainder is not known. That table supplies the V and J calls and clone size; D and trimming were determined from the DNA. The sample table shows roughly 100,000 clones, and about four fifths are seen once. The ten largest clonotypes hold around 4.5% of the sample.

The sample holds one count of this clone. Its antigen remains undetermined. Nothing much larger sits one base from this clone, and base qualities are not available. Whole blood was collected in K2EDTA tubes by collaborating institutions according to the institutions' own protocols. For TCRbeta analysis, collaborator samples were shipped as frozen whole blood, as isolated PBMCs, or as DNA extracted from either sample type. The germline V gene specifies KGHSH as CDR1 and LQKENI as CDR2. CDR3 length: 17 amino acids, cysteine to phenylalanine. CDR3 DNA only is kept here, 51 bases in frame from base 1. Cut back by 0 bases and 0 bases, the V and J ends lie 12 bases apart. The full study reports these points: The amount of clinical and demographic metadata varied by source and participant and was provided uncurated.

The clonotype comes from a human donor in a cohort sampled during active COVID-19. Rearrangement joined TRBV18 to TRBJ2-4; too little of a D gene remains to name it. Sequenced: peripheral blood. At the DNA level, the sequence is TGTGCCAGCTCACCACCCCAGCGCGTACTAGCCAAAAACATTCAGTACTTC. Translation gives CASSPPQRVLAKNIQYF.